This TCR beta chain was sequenced in a study of blood T cell repertoires in COVID-19. Trimming shortened V by 3 bases and J by 0 bases, and 21 bases separated the two germline ends. Germline V gene sequence: CDR1 LNHDA, CDR2 SQIVND (reference sequence). The CDR3 is made up of 18 amino acids. Sequencing used immunoSEQ multiplex PCR; TCRdb keeps in-frame clones, though not all of them. This table has fewer than 350,000 clones, approximately 88% appearing once. V and J are TRBV19 and TRBJ2-7, with D maybe TRBD2 (5 bases). This clonotype was sampled from a man younger than 30 with active or convalescent COVID-19. Source material: peripheral blood. CDR3 bases: TGTGCCAGTAGTATGGACCTGGGCGGGCCGGACCGCTCCTACGAGCAGTACTTC. Translated: CASSMDLGGPDRSYEQYF. The whole variable domain, remainder taken from reference TRBV19 and TRBJ2-7, is DGGITQSPKYLFRKEGQNVTLSCEQNLNHDAMYWYRQDPGQGLRLIYYSQIVNDFQKGDIAEGYSVSREKKESFPLTVTSAQKNPTAFYLCASSMDLGGPDRSYEQYFGPGTRLTVT.